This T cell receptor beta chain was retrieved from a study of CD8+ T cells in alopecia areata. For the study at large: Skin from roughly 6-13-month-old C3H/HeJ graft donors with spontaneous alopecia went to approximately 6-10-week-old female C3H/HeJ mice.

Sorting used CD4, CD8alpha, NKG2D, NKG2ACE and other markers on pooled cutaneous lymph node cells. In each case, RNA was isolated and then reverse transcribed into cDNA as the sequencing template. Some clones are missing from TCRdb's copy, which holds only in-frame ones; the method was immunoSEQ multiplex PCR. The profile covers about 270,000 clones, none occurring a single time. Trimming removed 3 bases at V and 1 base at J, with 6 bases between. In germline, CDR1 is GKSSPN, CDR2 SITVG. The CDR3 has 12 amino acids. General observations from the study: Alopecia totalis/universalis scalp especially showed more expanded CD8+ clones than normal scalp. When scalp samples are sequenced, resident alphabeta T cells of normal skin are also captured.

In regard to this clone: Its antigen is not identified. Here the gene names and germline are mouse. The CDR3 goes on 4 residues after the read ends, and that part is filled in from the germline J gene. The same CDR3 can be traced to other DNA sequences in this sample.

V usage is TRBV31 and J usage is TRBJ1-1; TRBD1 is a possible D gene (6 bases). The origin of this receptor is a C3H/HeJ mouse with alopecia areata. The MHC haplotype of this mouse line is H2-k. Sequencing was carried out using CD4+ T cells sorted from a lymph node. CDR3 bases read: TGTGCCTGGAGGGACAGAAACACA. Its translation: CAWRDRNT. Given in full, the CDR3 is CAWRDRNTEVFF.